Listed here are 32 T cell receptor beta chains from one sample, sequenced in a study of cytomegalovirus exposure and HLA in healthy donors. The PCR had 60 Vbeta and 13 Jbeta primers. The method was immunoSEQ multiplex PCR; TCRdb's version includes in-frame clones alone and lacks a portion of them. Here the sample spans more than 110,000 clones, 73% being singletons. Sequencing was performed on PBMCs. All receptors come from a human donor in good health.

The CDR3 coding sequence is TGTGCCAACTCAACAGGGGTTGAAAAACTGTTTTTT. Translated: CANSTGVEKLFF. The rearrangement links TRBV9 to TRBJ1-4, with TRBD1 matching 7 bases. Losses at the gene ends were 9 bases for V and 7 bases for J; bases not matched to a gene: 6. The germline gives CDR1 SGDLS, CDR2 YYNGEE. This CDR3 is 12 amino acids long.

This clone came up a few times. The V and J genes are TRBV7-9 and TRBJ1-2; 8 bases match TRBD1. CDR1 SEHNR and CDR2 FQNEAQ come from the germline V gene (reference sequence). The CDR3 runs 13 residues. V shed 3 bases and J 6 bases; nucleotides not matched to a gene: 3. The CDR3 protein is CASSFDRGDGYTF. For the CDR3, the DNA is TGTGCCAGCAGCTTCGACAGGGGTGATGGCTACACCTTC.

In its sample, this clone was seen a few times. This rearrangement joins TRBV6-1 to TRBJ1-1; the D gene is possibly TRBD1 (6 bases). V was pared by 4 bases and J by 2 bases, with 11 bases between. CDR1 is MNHNS and CDR2 is SASEGT in the germline V gene. This CDR3 spans 14 amino acids. The CDR3 sequence: CASSVTQGNTEAFF. For the CDR3, the DNA is TGTGCCAGCAGTGTAACACAGGGAAACACTGAAGCTTTCTTT.

The chain is built from TRBV25-1 and TRBJ2-3; TRBD2 might be the D (7 bases). Germline-derived CDR1 and CDR2 are MGHDK and SYGVNS. This CDR3 has 15 residues. Trimming took off 3 bases at V and 0 bases at J, with 10 bases between the two ends. CDR3 nucleotides: TGTGCCAGCAGTGAGCGGGGGCCTAGCACAGATACGCAGTATTTT. Protein product: CASSERGPSTDTQYF.

This chain's CDR3 is CASSPMSSTDTQYF. CDR3 nucleotides: TGTGCCAGCTCACCAATGAGTAGCACAGATACGCAGTATTTT. V gene TRBV18 combines with J gene TRBJ2-3, with D hard to call. CDR1 is KGHSH and CDR2 is LQKENI in the germline V gene. The CDR3 covers 14 residues. Trimming removed 2 bases at V and 0 bases at J, with 6 bases between.

This chain connects TRBV9 to TRBJ2-1; possibly TRBD2 for D (5 bases). Per the germline V gene, CDR1 is SGDLS and CDR2 is YYNGEE. The V end was cut by 0 bases, the J end by 9 bases, with 10 bases between. The CDR3 runs to 13 residues. The CDR3 reads CASSVEGVGEQFF. CDR3 sequence (DNA): TGTGCCAGCAGCGTAGAGGGAGTGGGTGAGCAGTTCTTC.

For this clone: An end of the junction does not agree with germline; a read error may underlie this. The gene calls are TRBV25-1 and TRBJ2-7, with 8 bases identical to TRBD1. From germline, CDR1 is MGHDK and CDR2 SYGVNS. This CDR3 region has 15 residues. CDR3 bases: TGTGCCAGCACTGAGGACGGCAGGGGGCAGTACGAGCACTACTTC. It specifies CASTEDGRGQYEHYF.

This clone was seen once. The V call is TRBV19, the J call TRBJ1-5, with TRBD1 identical over 9 bases. This CDR3 is built from 19 residues. The V gene's germline CDR1 is LNHDA and CDR2 SQIVND (reference sequence). The trim removed 4 bases at V and 2 bases at J, leaving 15 bases unmatched. CDR3 bases: TGTGCCAGTAGTAGATATGGGCCGGACAGGGGATACGGCAATCAGCCCCAGCATTTT. Protein sequence: CASSRYGPDRGYGNQPQHF.

V and J are TRBV30 and TRBJ2-7; D not certain. V gave up 3 bases and J gave up 2 bases, with 17 bases separating them. CDR3 size: 15 residues. Germline lookup yields CDR1 GTSNPN and CDR2 SVGIG (reference sequence). The CDR3 nucleotides are TGTGCCTGGAGGAGGCGAAGGCTCAATCCCTACGAGCAGTACTTC. Residues: CAWRRRRLNPYEQYF.

The chain recombines TRBV5-1 with TRBJ1-1, with TRBD1 matching 9 bases. CDR3 size: 14 residues. With V trimmed by 4 bases and J by 5 bases, 6 bases remained unmatched. Germline CDR1 and CDR2: SGHRS and YFSETQ. The CDR3, as DNA: TGCGCCAGCAGCACCGGACAGGGGATGACTGAAGCTTTCTTT. Its protein is CASSTGQGMTEAFF.

The rearrangement uses TRBV6-6 and TRBJ2-2; TRBD1 matches 7 bases. The CDR3 has 15 amino acids. Germline lookup yields CDR1 MNHNY and CDR2 SVGAGI (reference sequence). V lost 0 bases and J lost 7; bases outside the gene matches: 5. The CDR3: CASSYSMTGRGELFF. DNA for the CDR3: TGTGCCAGCAGTTACTCGATGACAGGGCGCGGGGAGCTGTTTTTT.

V and J are TRBV7-9 and TRBJ1-1; TRBD1 aligns across 9 bases. Germline CDR1 reads SEHNR; CDR2 reads FQNEAQ (reference sequence). V lost 5 bases and J lost 3; bases outside the gene matches: 4. This CDR3 is built from 14 residues. CDR3 nucleotide sequence: TGTGCCAGCAGCCCGACAGGGGGGGACACTGAAGCTTTCTTT. This codes for CASSPTGGDTEAFF.

This clone has only a few counts. The chain employs TRBV19 and TRBJ1-3, with D possibly TRBD1 on 5 matching bases. This CDR3 comprises 15 residues. Per germline, CDR1 LNHDA and CDR2 SQIVND (reference sequence). The V end lost 4 bases, the J end lost 4 bases, and 14 bases lay between the germline ends. The CDR3 spells CASSRGTRYGNTIYF. DNA for the CDR3: TGTGCCAGTAGTAGAGGGACTCGGTACGGAAACACCATATATTTT.

The chain employs TRBV27 and TRBJ1-6; D not certain. Deletions cut 3 bases from V and 14 bases from J, with 14 bases between. Germline-derived CDR1 and CDR2 are MNHEY and SMNVEV (reference sequence). The length of the CDR3 is 13 residues. The CDR3 DNA reads as TGTGCCAGCAGTTTGAGGGCGGCGGGATCCCTCCACTTT. Protein sequence: CASSLRAAGSLHF.

This clone was observed at least ten times. The sample holds other DNA sequences that translate to the same CDR3. The chain combines TRBV10-3 with TRBJ1-5; 10 nucleotides match TRBD1. V shed 8 bases and J 0 bases; nucleotides not matched to a gene: 1. The CDR3 contains 14 residues. Per germline, CDR1 ENHRY and CDR2 SYGVKD. The DNA of the CDR3 is TGTGCCATCGGGACAGGGGATAGCAATCAGCCCCAGCATTTT. Translated, it gives CAIGTGDSNQPQHF.

The chain joins TRBV4-1 to TRBJ2-5; D remains unclear. Germline assignment: CDR1 MGHRA and CDR2 YSYEKL. Deletions cut 0 bases from V and 5 bases from J, with 10 bases between. CDR3 size: 14 residues. The CDR3 here is CASSQDPEEETQYF. The CDR3, as DNA: TGCGCCAGCAGCCAAGATCCAGAGGAGGAGACCCAGTACTTC.

The chain combines TRBV5-1 with TRBJ1-2; D is uncertain. Trimming removed 0 bases from V and 1 base from J, with 7 bases in between. This CDR3 is built from 14 residues. Germline-derived CDR1 and CDR2 are SGHRS and YFSETQ. This chain's CDR3 is CASSLAGDNYGYTF. The CDR3 nucleotides read TGCGCCAGCAGCTTGGCTGGAGATAACTATGGCTACACCTTC. The full variable domain, in which reference TRBV5-1 and TRBJ1-2 provide the parts outside the CDR3, is KAGVTQTPRYLIKTRGQQVTLSCSPISGHRSVSWYQQTPGQGLQFLFEYFSETQRNKGNFPGRFSGRQFSNSRSEMNVSTLELGDSALYLCASSLAGDNYGYTFGSGTRLTVV.

The V call is TRBV10-1, the J call TRBJ2-5, with D possibly matching TRBD2 (6 bases). Germline V lookup: CDR1 WNHNN, CDR2 SYGVQD (reference sequence). CDR3 length: 15 amino acids. V shed 4 bases and J shed 1 base, with 13 bases lying between them. In DNA form, the CDR3 reads TGCGCCAGCAGTGGGGGTCTAGCGAGCCAAGAGACCCAGTACTTC. This gives the protein CASSGGLASQETQYF.

This clone was counted once. The rearrangement joins TRBV6-1 to TRBJ2-1; tentatively, D is TRBD2 (5 bases). This CDR3 spans 14 amino acids. Germline CDR1 and CDR2: MNHNS and SASEGT. Trimming pared 6 bases from V and 5 bases from J, leaving 14 bases between. The CDR3 protein is CASSPRRVNNEQFF. The CDR3 DNA is TGTGCCAGCAGCCCTCGGCGGGTCAACAATGAGCAGTTCTTC.

The rearrangement uses TRBV29-1 and TRBJ2-5; TRBD2 aligns across 7 bases. V lost 3 bases and J lost 5; bases outside the gene matches: 9. The CDR3 length is 14 residues. In germline, CDR1 is SQVTM, CDR2 ANQGSEA. The CDR3 bases are TGCAGCGTTGATGGGAGGGGACTCTGGGAGACCCAGTACTTC. This gives the protein CSVDGRGLWETQYF.

The chain recombines TRBV12-5 with TRBJ2-2; 9 bases match TRBD1. The CDR3 totals 15 residues. V lost 5 bases, J lost 4 bases, and 5 bases stayed unmatched. Germline CDR1 is LGHNT and CDR2 is FRNRAP. The CDR3 loop reads CASGAGQGRTGELFF. The DNA of the CDR3 is TGTGCTAGTGGTGCTGGACAGGGGCGCACCGGGGAGCTGTTTTTT.

This chain connects TRBV13 to TRBJ1-1; D ambiguous. The CDR3 has 14 residues. Trimming removed 0 bases from V and 2 bases from J, with 7 bases in between. The germline V gene has CDR1 PRHDT and CDR2 FYEKMQ (reference sequence). CDR3 nucleotide sequence: TGTGCCAGCAGCTTAGGGGGCAGCAACACTGAAGCTTTCTTT. Protein sequence: CASSLGGSNTEAFF.

CDR3 coding DNA: TGTGCCAGCAGTTTCGGACTGGCGGGTGCTGAGCAGTTCTTC. It is translated as CASSFGLAGAEQFF. This chain uses TRBV7-8 with TRBJ2-1; TRBD2 is a possible D gene (5 bases). Per the germline V gene, CDR1 is SGHVS and CDR2 is FQNEAQ. V lost 6 bases and J 9 bases, leaving 18 bases between the germline ends. The CDR3 runs to 14 residues.

V is TRBV19 and J is TRBJ2-5; 7 positions agree with TRBD1. The CDR3 spans 13 residues. The germline gives CDR1 LNHDA, CDR2 SQIVND (reference sequence). The V segment lost 5 bases and the J segment 2 bases; nucleotides outside the gene matches: 2. In DNA, the CDR3 is TGTGCCAGTAGTCGACAGGGACAAGAGACCCAGTACTTC. This encodes CASSRQGQETQYF.

This chain joins TRBV11-3 and TRBJ2-3, with TRBD2 as a possible D gene (7 bases). This CDR3 has 16 residues. Trimming removed 1 base at V and 4 bases at J, with 15 bases between. The V gene's germline CDR1 is SGHNT and CDR2 YENEEA. CDR3 coding DNA: TGTGCCAGCAGCTTAGGTCTGTCGGGGGGCGCAGATACGCAGTATTTT. Translating gives CASSLGLSGGADTQYF.

The CDR3 coding sequence is TGCGCCAGCACCTCGACGAGGTACCAAGAGACCCAGTACTTC. This encodes CASTSTRYQETQYF. This rearrangement joins TRBV5-1 to TRBJ2-5; D uncertain. Trimming shortened V by 6 bases and J by 0 bases, and 12 bases separated the two germline ends. This CDR3 region has 14 residues. Germline V gene lookup returns CDR1 SGHRS and CDR2 YFSETQ.

This clone showed up just a few times. The chain is built from TRBV2 and TRBJ1-6; 7 nucleotides line up with TRBD1. J gave up 1 base and V 7 bases, and 10 bases lay outside the gene matches. From germline, CDR1 is SNHLY and CDR2 FYNNEI. The CDR3 spans 17 residues. Written as DNA, the CDR3 is TGTGCCAGCAAAGAGGGGGCAGGCGATTCCTATAATTCACCCCTCCACTTT. Protein sequence: CASKEGAGDSYNSPLHF.

This clone showed up just once. The J gene is TRBJ2-3, the V gene TRBV5-4; D perhaps matches TRBD2 (5 bases). The CDR3 has 15 residues. V lost 4 bases, J lost 1 base, and 13 bases lay in between. Germline V gene lookup returns CDR1 SGHNT and CDR2 YYREEE (reference sequence). CDR3: CASSPGFGGTDTQYF. For the CDR3, the DNA is TGTGCCAGCAGCCCGGGGTTTGGAGGCACAGATACGCAGTATTTT.

This clone was detected a few times. The chain links TRBV5-1 to TRBJ2-2; 9 bases align to TRBD1. This CDR3 region has 17 residues. Germline V CDR1 and CDR2: SGHRS, YFSETQ. V dropped 5 bases and J dropped 5; count of bases not matched to a gene: 13. The CDR3 here is CASRDPPGQGRTGELFF. The CDR3 coding sequence is TGCGCCAGCAGGGATCCACCCGGACAGGGGCGTACCGGGGAGCTGTTTTTT.

This chain joins TRBV29-1 and TRBJ2-5, with a possible D match to TRBD2 (9 bases). Trimming removed 6 bases at V and 8 bases at J, with 22 bases between. The CDR3 is 14 residues long. The germline V gene has CDR1 SQVTM and CDR2 ANQGSEA. The CDR3 DNA reads as TGCAGCGTAGAGGTGGCGGGAGGGACAGGAACCCAGTACTTC. It translates to CSVEVAGGTGTQYF.

For the CDR3, the DNA is TGCGCCTGTAAATTGTCCGGGACTAGCATGGATGAGCAGTTCTTC. As protein: CACKLSGTSMDEQFF. The V call is TRBV5-1, the J call TRBJ2-1, with TRBD2 identical over 9 bases. The V gene end was trimmed by 10 bases and the J gene end by 8 bases; junction bases not matched to a gene: 16. CDR1 is SGHRS and CDR2 is YFSETQ in the germline V gene. This CDR3 spans 15 amino acids.

The chain uses TRBV6-4 and TRBJ2-1; perhaps TRBD2 as D (6 bases). Germline lookup yields CDR1 MRHNA and CDR2 SNTAGT. The CDR3 consists of 13 residues. V lost 4 bases and J 9 bases, leaving 13 bases between the germline ends. CDR3 bases: TGTGCCAGCAGTGGGGGGGAGAGGTGTGAGCAGTTCTTC. This encodes CASSGGERCEQFF.